The 7 T cell receptor beta chains below all came from one sample that was sequenced in a study of blood T cell repertoires in COVID-19. Assay: immunoSEQ multiplex PCR; the TCRdb copy retains only in-frame clones and omits some. The profile shows about 380,000 clones, 88% of them singletons. Sequencing was carried out using PBMCs or T cells enriched from blood (not recorded which). These receptors all stem from a woman between 18 and 29 years old who had recovered from COVID-19.

The chain has TRBV3-1 (or the pseudogene TRBV3-2) and TRBJ1-4, with D perhaps TRBD1 (5 bases). Trimming removed 2 bases at V and 6 bases at J, with 16 bases between. This CDR3 is 16 amino acids long. From germline, CDR1 is LGHDT and CDR2 YNNKEL (reference sequence). CDR3 region: CASSQLMGGNHEKLFF. DNA of the CDR3: TGTGCCAGCAGCCAATTAATGGGGGGGAATCATGAAAAACTGTTTTTT.

The V gene is TRBV9, the J gene TRBJ2-1, with D unclear. The CDR3 extends over 14 amino acids. V was clipped by 0 bases and J by 5 bases, with 9 bases between them. Germline V lookup: CDR1 SGDLS, CDR2 YYNGEE. The CDR3 nucleotides read TGTGCCAGCAGCGTAGAACTCCAAAACAATGAGCAGTTCTTC. It encodes CASSVELQNNEQFF.

Details on this clone: Distinct nucleotide sequences in the sample also encode this CDR3. The rearrangement uses TRBV27 and TRBJ2-7, with TRBD1 matching over 10 bases. V lost 5 bases and J lost 2; bases outside the gene matches: 6. The CDR3 has 15 residues. CDR1 and CDR2 (germline): MNHEY, SMNVEV (reference sequence). The CDR3 bases are TGTGCCAGCAGTCTCGGACAGGGGGTTACCTACGAGCAGTACTTC. Amino acids: CASSLGQGVTYEQYF.

The V gene is TRBV4-3, the J gene TRBJ2-7; 7 bases map to TRBD2. Trimming cost V 1 base and J 4 bases; bases outside gene matches: 10. The CDR3 contains 16 residues. Per germline, CDR1 LGHNA and CDR2 YSLEER. CDR3 loop: CASSQARGVGGYEQYF. The CDR3 nucleotides read TGCGCCAGCAGCCAAGCCCGGGGGGTAGGCGGGTACGAGCAGTACTTC.

The chain couples TRBV7-2 to TRBJ2-3, with D possibly being TRBD2 (5 bases). The CDR3 is 13 amino acids. V lost 0 bases and J lost 12, with 13 bases in between. The germline CDR1 and CDR2 sequences are SGHTA and FQGNSA. This CDR3 reads CASSLATTIIQYF. CDR3 nucleotide sequence: TGTGCCAGCAGCTTAGCTACGACTATTATACAGTATTTT.

In this sample, this clone turned up a few times. The identical CDR3 is also encoded by other nucleotide sequences in the sample. This chain links TRBV5-1 with TRBJ2-7, with 7 bases that match TRBD1. Looked up from germline, CDR1 is SGHRS and CDR2 is YFSETQ. The CDR3 covers 14 residues. V lost 0 bases and J lost 1; bases outside the gene matches: 1. The CDR3 protein is CASSLGDSSYEQYF. Written as DNA, the CDR3 is TGCGCCAGCAGCTTGGGGGACAGTTCCTACGAGCAGTACTTC. The whole variable domain, remainder taken from reference TRBV5-1 and TRBJ2-7, is KAGVTQTPRYLIKTRGQQVTLSCSPISGHRSVSWYQQTPGQGLQFLFEYFSETQRNKGNFPGRFSGRQFSNSRSEMNVSTLELGDSALYLCASSLGDSSYEQYFGPGTRLTVT.

V gene TRBV28 combines with J gene TRBJ1-6; 7 bases are shared with TRBD1. This CDR3 has 16 residues. Trimming cost V 1 base and J 10 bases; bases outside gene matches: 10. Germline V gene data show CDR1 as MDHEN and CDR2 as SYDVKM. The CDR3: CASSLSSEGARSPLHF. The CDR3 region has the DNA TGTGCCAGCAGTTTATCCTCGGAGGGGGCGAGGTCACCCCTCCACTTT.